Below are 11 T cell receptor beta chains sequenced from a single sample in a study of blood T cell repertoires in COVID-19. The assay was immunoSEQ multiplex PCR, and TCRdb's table has in-frame clones only and misses some. The table records 190,000 or so clones, about 83% of them present only once. The specimen was peripheral blood. These receptors all stem from a man between 60 and 75 years old who had recovered from COVID-19.

V and J are TRBV10-2 and TRBJ2-3; 7 bases match TRBD2. The CDR3 has 15 residues. V dropped 0 bases and J dropped 2; count of bases not matched to a gene: 2. Germline CDR1 is WSHSY and CDR2 is SAAADI. This chain's CDR3 is CASSESLAVTDTQYF. CDR3 DNA sequence: TGCGCCAGCAGTGAGTCGCTAGCGGTCACAGATACGCAGTATTTT.

The rearrangement links TRBV30 to TRBJ1-1; D is unresolved. The CDR3 sequence is 12 residues long. The V end was cut by 6 bases, the J end by 1 base, with 9 bases between. Per germline, CDR1 GTSNPN and CDR2 SVGIG (reference sequence). Written as DNA, the CDR3 is TGTGCCTGTGGGAGAAAGAACACTGAAGCTTTCTTT. It specifies CACGRKNTEAFF.

CDR3 sequence (DNA): TGTGCCAGCAGCCGCGCCGGGACTCCCAACAATGAGCAGTTCTTC. This sequence encodes CASSRAGTPNNEQFF. This chain connects TRBV11-3 to TRBJ2-1, with D perhaps TRBD2 (6 bases). CDR1 SGHNT and CDR2 YENEEA come from the germline V gene. The CDR3 extends over 15 amino acids. V lost 5 bases and J 5 bases, leaving 16 bases between the germline ends.

This clone was counted once. This chain uses TRBV18 with TRBJ1-1; TRBD1 might be the D (5 bases). Per the germline V gene, CDR1 is KGHSH and CDR2 is LQKENI. The CDR3 length is 15 residues. Trimming removed 3 bases at V and 2 bases at J, with 13 bases between. The CDR3 is CASSPKQDGNTEAFF. The CDR3 DNA reads as TGTGCCAGCTCACCGAAACAGGATGGAAACACTGAAGCTTTCTTT. The variable domain in full, with the rest retrieved from reference TRBV18 and TRBJ1-1, is NAGVMQNPRHLVRRRGQEARLRCSPMKGHSHVYWYRQLPEEGLKFMVYLQKENIIDESGMPKERFSAEFPKEGPSILRIQQVVRGDSAAYFCASSPKQDGNTEAFFGQGTRLTVV.

The chain combines TRBV18 with TRBJ2-1, with D possibly matching TRBD2 (7 bases). Germline CDR1 is KGHSH and CDR2 is LQKENI. The CDR3 contains 15 residues. The germline V and J ends were trimmed by 3 bases and 5 bases, with 14 bases remaining between them. This CDR3 is CASSPVGGEHNEQFF. CDR3 bases: TGTGCCAGCTCACCGGTAGGGGGGGAGCACAATGAGCAGTTCTTC.

The chain joins TRBV19 to TRBJ1-6; D uncertain. In germline, CDR1 is LNHDA, CDR2 SQIVND (reference sequence). Trimming left V 7 bases short and J 6 bases short, with 10 bases between. The CDR3 is 13 amino acids. The CDR3 here is CASTPQPNSPLHF. The CDR3 DNA sequence: TGTGCCAGTACCCCACAGCCTAATTCACCCCTCCACTTT.

The rearrangement links TRBV7-2 to TRBJ2-3; 12 nucleotides agree with TRBD1. In germline, CDR1 is SGHTA, CDR2 FQGNSA. The CDR3 is made up of 16 amino acids. V shed 0 bases, J shed 4 bases, and the junction held 2 bases outside the gene matches. The CDR3 bases are TGTGCCAGCAGCTTAGCCGGGACAGGGGGCCCAGATACGCAGTATTTT. Translated, it gives CASSLAGTGGPDTQYF. Full variable domain (missing parts from reference TRBV7-2 and TRBJ2-3): GAGVSQSPSNKVTEKGKDVELRCDPISGHTALYWYRQSLGQGLEFLIYFQGNSAPDKSGLPSDRFSAERTGGSVSTLTIQRTQQEDSAVYLCASSLAGTGGPDTQYFGPGTRLTVL.

V gene TRBV5-1 combines with J gene TRBJ2-7, with D possibly being TRBD2 (5 bases). CDR1 and CDR2 from the germline V gene are SGHRS and YFSETQ. The CDR3 extends over 13 amino acids. Trimming took off 5 bases at V and 7 bases at J, with 16 bases between the two ends. The CDR3 loop reads CASRTSTTGEQYF. The CDR3 DNA reads TGCGCCAGCAGGACTTCTACGACGGGGGAGCAGTACTTC.

The V call is TRBV28, the J call TRBJ2-5; D is perhaps TRBD2 (5 bases). Trimming cost V 8 bases and J 1 base, with 11 bases left between them. CDR3 length: 13 amino acids. Germline V lookup: CDR1 MDHEN, CDR2 SYDVKM. The CDR3 coding sequence is TGTGCCAGCCTCTCGGAGGCCCAAGAGACCCAGTACTTC. This codes for CASLSEAQETQYF.

The table lists this clone with a count of one. This chain connects TRBV6-5 to TRBJ1-1, with 10 bases that match TRBD1. The CDR3 is 14 residues long. After removal of 5 bases from V and 4 bases from J, the junction contained 4 bases not matched to a gene. The germline V gene has CDR1 MNHEY and CDR2 SVGAGI. The DNA of the CDR3 is TGTGCCAGCAGTAGGGGACAGGGGATCACTGAAGCTTTCTTT. This codes for CASSRGQGITEAFF.

The V and J genes are TRBV9 and TRBJ1-1, with 7 bases lining up with TRBD1. Germline CDR1 reads SGDLS; CDR2 reads YYNGEE. The CDR3 is 17 amino acids. V lost 0 bases, J lost 5 bases, and 13 bases stayed unmatched. The chain's CDR3 is CASSVDPTGQVLTEAFF. The CDR3 nucleotides read TGTGCCAGCAGCGTAGACCCGACTGGACAGGTCTTGACTGAAGCTTTCTTT.